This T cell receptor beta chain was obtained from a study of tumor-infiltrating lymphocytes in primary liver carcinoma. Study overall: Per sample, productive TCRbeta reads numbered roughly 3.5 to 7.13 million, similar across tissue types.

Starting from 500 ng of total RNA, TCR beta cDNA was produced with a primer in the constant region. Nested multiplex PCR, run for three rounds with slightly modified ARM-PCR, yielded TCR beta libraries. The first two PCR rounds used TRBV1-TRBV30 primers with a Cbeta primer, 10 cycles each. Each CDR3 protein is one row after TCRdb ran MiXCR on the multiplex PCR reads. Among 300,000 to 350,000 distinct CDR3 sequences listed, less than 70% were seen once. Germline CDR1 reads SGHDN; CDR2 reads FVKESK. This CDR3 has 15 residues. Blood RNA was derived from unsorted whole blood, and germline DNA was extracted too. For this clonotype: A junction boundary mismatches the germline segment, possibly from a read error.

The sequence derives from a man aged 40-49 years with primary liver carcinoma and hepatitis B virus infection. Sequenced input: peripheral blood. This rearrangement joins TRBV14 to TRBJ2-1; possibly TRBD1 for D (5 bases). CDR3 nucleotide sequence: TGTGCCAGTAGCCATCAAACAGGTAGAAACGGTGAACAGTTCTTC. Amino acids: CASSHQTGRNGEQFF.